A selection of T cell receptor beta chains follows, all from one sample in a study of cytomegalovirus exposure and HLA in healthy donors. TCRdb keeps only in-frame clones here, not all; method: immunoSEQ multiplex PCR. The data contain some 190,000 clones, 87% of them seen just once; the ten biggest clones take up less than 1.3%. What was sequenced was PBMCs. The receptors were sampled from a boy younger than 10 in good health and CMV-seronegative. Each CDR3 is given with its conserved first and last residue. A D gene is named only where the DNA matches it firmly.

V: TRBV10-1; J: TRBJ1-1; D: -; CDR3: CASSDSGMGTEAFF; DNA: TGCGCCAGCAGTGACTCCGGGATGGGTACTGAAGCTTTCTTT
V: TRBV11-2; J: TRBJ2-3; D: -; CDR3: CASSTSHRGATDTQYF; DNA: TGTGCCAGCAGCACCTCGCACCGGGGGGCCACAGATACGCAGTATTTT
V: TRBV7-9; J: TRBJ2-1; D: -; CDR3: CSSSYTAGPYNEQFF; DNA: TGTTCCAGCAGTTATACAGCCGGCCCCTACAATGAGCAGTTCTTC
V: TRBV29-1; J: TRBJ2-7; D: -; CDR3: CSVEAGDSATYEQYF; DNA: TGCAGCGTTGAAGCGGGGGACAGCGCAACCTACGAGCAGTACTTC
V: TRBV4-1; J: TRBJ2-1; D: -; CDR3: CASSQGTAPGEQFF; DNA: TGCGCCAGCAGCCAGGGGACTGCCCCGGGTGAGCAGTTCTTC
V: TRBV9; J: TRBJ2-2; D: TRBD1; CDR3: CASSVDPRHNRGTGELFF; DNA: TGTGCCAGCAGCGTAGATCCCCGTCATAACAGGGGAACCGGGGAGCTGTTTTTT
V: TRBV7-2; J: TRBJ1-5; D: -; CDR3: CASSLGQSWQPQHF; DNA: TGTGCCAGCAGCTTAGGACAGTCTTGGCAGCCCCAGCATTTT
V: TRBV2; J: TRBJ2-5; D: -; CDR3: CASSEYLRETQYF; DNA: TGTGCCAGCAGTGAATACCTGCGGGAGACCCAGTACTTC
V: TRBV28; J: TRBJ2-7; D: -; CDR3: CASRVRVSYEQYF; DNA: TGTGCCAGCAGGGTCCGGGTCTCCTACGAGCAGTACTTC
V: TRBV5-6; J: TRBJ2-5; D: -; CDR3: CASSLGLVSSETQYF; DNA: TGTGCCAGCAGCTTGGGGCTAGTCTCTTCCGAGACCCAGTACTTC
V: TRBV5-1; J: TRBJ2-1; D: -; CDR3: CASSLGSEINEQFF; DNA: TGCGCCAGCAGCCTGGGCAGCGAGATCAATGAGCAGTTCTTC
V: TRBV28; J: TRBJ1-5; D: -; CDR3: CASSATHRADQPQHF; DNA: TGTGCCAGCAGTGCGACTCACAGGGCGGATCAGCCCCAGCATTTT
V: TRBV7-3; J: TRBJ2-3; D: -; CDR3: CASSLVGGGADTQYF; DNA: TGTGCCAGCAGCTTAGTGGGAGGTGGAGCAGATACGCAGTATTTT
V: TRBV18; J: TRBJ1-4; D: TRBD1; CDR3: CASSLGTGGPNEKLFF; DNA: TGTGCCAGCTCACTCGGGACAGGGGGCCCCAATGAAAAACTGTTTTTT
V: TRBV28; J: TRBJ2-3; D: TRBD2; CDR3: CASSSGGLAVATDTQYF; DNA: TGTGCCAGCAGCTCCGGAGGACTAGCGGTAGCCACAGATACGCAGTATTTT
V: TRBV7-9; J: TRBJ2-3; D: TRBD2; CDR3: CSSSLGVAGGVTDTQYF; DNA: TGTTCCAGCAGCTTAGGAGTAGCGGGGGGGGTGACAGATACGCAGTATTTT